What follows are 10 T cell receptor beta chains derived from one specimen sequenced in a study of immune evolution from preneoplasia to lung adenocarcinoma. Using immunoSEQ multiplex PCR, the repertoire was profiled, and TCRdb retains in-frame clones only, with some absent. Among around 4,500 clones listed, roughly 82% were seen once. The sample was FFPE lung adenocarcinoma in situ tissue. The source is a person between 65 and 79 years old with lung adenocarcinoma.

The chain is built from TRBV28 and TRBJ2-4; possibly TRBD1 or TRBD2 for D (5 bases each). This CDR3 contains 16 residues. Germline V gene data show CDR1 as MDHEN and CDR2 as SYDVKM. Between the trimmed V and J ends, which lost 6 bases and 0 bases, there was a span of 15 bases. The CDR3 protein is CASSSDGTVAKNIQYF. The CDR3 DNA sequence: TGTGCCAGCAGCTCAGATGGGACGGTAGCCAAAAACATTCAGTACTTC.

V is TRBV14 and J is TRBJ2-7, with 10 bases identical to TRBD2. The CDR3 consists of 17 residues. V gave up 0 bases and J gave up 5 bases; unmatched junction bases: 10. Germline CDR1 and CDR2: SGHDN and FVKESK. Here the CDR3 DNA reads TGTGCCAGCAGCCAAGAACTAGCGGGGTCCCGTTTCGACGAGCAGTACTTC. The encoded protein is CASSQELAGSRFDEQYF.

This sequence joins TRBV6-4 and TRBJ1-6, with 7 bases matching TRBD1. CDR1 and CDR2 from the germline V gene are MRHNA and SNTAGT. The CDR3 has 14 amino acids. The CDR3 nucleotides are TGTGCAGAGAAGGGGAGGGGGCAGATTTCACCCCTCCACTTT. Translation gives CAEKGRGQISPLHF.

Relative to its sample, this clone is large. J is TRBJ2-5 and V is TRBV9; possibly TRBD1 for D (6 bases). V lost 3 bases and J lost 0, with 15 bases in between. The CDR3 has 16 amino acids. CDR1 and CDR2 from the germline V gene are SGDLS and YYNGEE. This CDR3 is CASSDKSGAYQETQYF. The CDR3 nucleotides read TGTGCCAGCAGCGACAAGTCAGGGGCGTACCAAGAGACCCAGTACTTC.

This chain uses TRBV7-9 with TRBJ2-1, with D tentatively TRBD1 (6 bases). The length of the CDR3 is 14 residues. Germline V gene sequence: CDR1 SEHNR, CDR2 FQNEAQ (reference sequence). V was pared by 5 bases and J by 3 bases, with 11 bases between. Written as DNA, the CDR3 is TGTGCCAGCAGCGCTTCGACAGGCTACAATGAGCAGTTCTTC. It specifies CASSASTGYNEQFF.

The chain uses TRBV9 and TRBJ1-1; D may be TRBD1 (5 bases). The V end was cut by 6 bases, the J end by 0 bases, with 15 bases between. The CDR3 covers 15 residues. Germline V gene lookup returns CDR1 SGDLS and CDR2 YYNGEE. For the CDR3, the DNA is TGTGCCAGCACCCTGGGTTGGGGCATGAACACTGAAGCTTTCTTT. Residues: CASTLGWGMNTEAFF.

The chain combines TRBV6-6 with TRBJ2-3, with D possibly being TRBD2 (5 bases). The CDR3 sequence is 13 residues long. In germline, CDR1 is MNHNY, CDR2 SVGAGI (reference sequence). Trimming took 7 bases from V and 2 from J, leaving 10 bases between them. CDR3 loop: CASTRRATDTQYF. CDR3 nucleotides: TGTGCCAGCACGAGGCGGGCCACAGATACGCAGTATTTT.

The chain links TRBV5-1 to TRBJ1-1; D not resolved. This CDR3 spans 12 amino acids. The germline V and J ends were trimmed by 0 bases and 3 bases, with 3 bases remaining between them. Per the germline V gene, CDR1 is SGHRS and CDR2 is YFSETQ. CDR3 sequence reads: CASSLDDTEAFF. CDR3 coding DNA: TGCGCCAGCAGCTTGGATGACACTGAAGCTTTCTTT.

This clone occurred once. The chain is built from TRBV11-3 and TRBJ2-2; D uncertain. Trimming took 3 bases from V and 5 from J, leaving 13 bases between them. The CDR3 loop spans 15 amino acids. CDR1 and CDR2 (germline): SGHNT, YENEEA. The CDR3 spells CASSFQTARTGELFF. CDR3 coding DNA: TGTGCCAGCAGCTTTCAAACCGCGAGGACCGGGGAGCTGTTTTTT.

V is TRBV7-3 and J is TRBJ2-1, with 9 bases that match TRBD2. The V gene end was trimmed by 9 bases and the J gene end by 7 bases; junction bases not matched to a gene: 10. Germline CDR1 and CDR2: SGHTA and FQGTGA. The CDR3 has 14 amino acids. The CDR3 coding sequence is TGTGCCAGTTCACTTGGCGGGGGGGTGAATGAGCAGTTCTTC. It codes for CASSLGGGVNEQFF.